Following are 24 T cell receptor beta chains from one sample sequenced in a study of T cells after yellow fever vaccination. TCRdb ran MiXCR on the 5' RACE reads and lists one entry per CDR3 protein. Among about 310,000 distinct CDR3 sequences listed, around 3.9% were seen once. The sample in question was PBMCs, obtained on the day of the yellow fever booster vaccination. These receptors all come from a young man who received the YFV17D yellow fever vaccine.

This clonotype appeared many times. CDR3 sequence (DNA): TGTGCCAGCTCACCTAATAGGGACAATCAGCCCCAGCATTTT. This translates into CASSPNRDNQPQHF. The chain links TRBV18 to TRBJ1-5; D is unresolved. Germline V gene sequence: CDR1 KGHSH, CDR2 LQKENI. The CDR3 covers 14 residues. Trimming pared 3 bases from V and 3 bases from J, leaving 9 bases between.

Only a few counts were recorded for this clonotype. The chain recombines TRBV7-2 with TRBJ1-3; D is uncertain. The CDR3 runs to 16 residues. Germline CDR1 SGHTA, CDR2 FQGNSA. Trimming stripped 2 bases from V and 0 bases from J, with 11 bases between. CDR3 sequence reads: CASSLIMLSSGNTIYF. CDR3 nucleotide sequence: TGTGCCAGCAGCTTAATTATGTTGAGCTCTGGAAACACCATATATTTT.

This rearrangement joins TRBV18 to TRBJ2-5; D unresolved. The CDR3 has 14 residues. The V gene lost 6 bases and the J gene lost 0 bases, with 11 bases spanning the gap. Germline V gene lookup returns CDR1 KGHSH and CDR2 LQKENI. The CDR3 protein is CASSSYGHQETQYF. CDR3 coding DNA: TGTGCCAGCTCGTCGTACGGTCACCAAGAGACCCAGTACTTC.

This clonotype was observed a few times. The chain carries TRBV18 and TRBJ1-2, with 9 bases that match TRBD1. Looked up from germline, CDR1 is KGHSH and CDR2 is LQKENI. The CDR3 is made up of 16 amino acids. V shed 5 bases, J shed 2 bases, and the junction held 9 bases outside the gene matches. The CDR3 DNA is TGTGCCAGCTCATCAGCCGACAGGGGGATCAACTATGGCTACACCTTC. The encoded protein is CASSSADRGINYGYTF. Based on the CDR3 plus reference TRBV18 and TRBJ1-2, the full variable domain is NAGVMQNPRHLVRRRGQEARLRCSPMKGHSHVYWYRQLPEEGLKFMVYLQKENIIDESGMPKERFSAEFPKEGPSILRIQQVVRGDSAAYFCASSSADRGINYGYTFGSGTRLTVV.

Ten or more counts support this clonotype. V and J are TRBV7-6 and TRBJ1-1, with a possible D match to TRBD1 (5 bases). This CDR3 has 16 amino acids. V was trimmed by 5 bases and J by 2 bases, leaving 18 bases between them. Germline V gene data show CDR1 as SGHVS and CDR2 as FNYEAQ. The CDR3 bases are TGTGCCAGCAGCCCAGAGGGGTTTGGGAGAAACACTGAAGCTTTCTTT. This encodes CASSPEGFGRNTEAFF.

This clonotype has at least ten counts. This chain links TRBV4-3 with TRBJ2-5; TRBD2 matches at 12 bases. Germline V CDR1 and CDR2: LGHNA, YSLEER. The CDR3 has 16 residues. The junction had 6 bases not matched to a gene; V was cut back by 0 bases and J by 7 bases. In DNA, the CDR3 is TGCGCCAGCAGCCAAGAACCTAGCGGGGGGGCGGGGACCCAGTACTTC. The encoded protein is CASSQEPSGGAGTQYF.

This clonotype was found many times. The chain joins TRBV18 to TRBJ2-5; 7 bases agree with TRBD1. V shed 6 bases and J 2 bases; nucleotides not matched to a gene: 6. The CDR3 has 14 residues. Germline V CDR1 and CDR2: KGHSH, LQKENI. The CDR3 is CASSQRDRQETQYF. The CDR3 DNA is TGTGCCAGCTCGCAACGGGACAGACAAGAGACCCAGTACTTC. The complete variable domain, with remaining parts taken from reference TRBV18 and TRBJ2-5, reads NAGVMQNPRHLVRRRGQEARLRCSPMKGHSHVYWYRQLPEEGLKFMVYLQKENIIDESGMPKERFSAEFPKEGPSILRIQQVVRGDSAAYFCASSQRDRQETQYFGPGTRLLVL.

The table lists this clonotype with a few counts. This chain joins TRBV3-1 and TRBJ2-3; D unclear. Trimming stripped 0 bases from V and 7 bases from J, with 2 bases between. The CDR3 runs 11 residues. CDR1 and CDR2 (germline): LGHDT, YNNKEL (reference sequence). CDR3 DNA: TGTGCCAGCAGCCAAGAGAATACGCAGTATTTT. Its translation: CASSQENTQYF.

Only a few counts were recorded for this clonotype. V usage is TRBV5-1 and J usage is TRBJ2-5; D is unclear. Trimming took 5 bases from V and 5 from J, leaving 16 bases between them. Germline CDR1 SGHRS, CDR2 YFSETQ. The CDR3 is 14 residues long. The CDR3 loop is CASRVTGSAETQYF. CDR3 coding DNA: TGCGCCAGCAGGGTAACGGGTTCCGCGGAGACCCAGTACTTC.

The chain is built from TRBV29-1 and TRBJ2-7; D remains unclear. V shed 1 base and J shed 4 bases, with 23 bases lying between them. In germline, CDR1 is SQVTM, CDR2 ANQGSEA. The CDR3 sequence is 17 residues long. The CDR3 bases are TGCAGCGTTGAAGGGGGATCGAGGCCGCACAAACATTACGAGCAGTACTTC. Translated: CSVEGGSRPHKHYEQYF.

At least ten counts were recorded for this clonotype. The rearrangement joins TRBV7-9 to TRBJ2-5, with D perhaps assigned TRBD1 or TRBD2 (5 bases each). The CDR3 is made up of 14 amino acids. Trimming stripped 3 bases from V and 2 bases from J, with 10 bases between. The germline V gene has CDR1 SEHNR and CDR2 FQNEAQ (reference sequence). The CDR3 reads CASSLGTSQETQYF. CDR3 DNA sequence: TGTGCCAGCAGCTTGGGGACGTCGCAAGAGACCCAGTACTTC.

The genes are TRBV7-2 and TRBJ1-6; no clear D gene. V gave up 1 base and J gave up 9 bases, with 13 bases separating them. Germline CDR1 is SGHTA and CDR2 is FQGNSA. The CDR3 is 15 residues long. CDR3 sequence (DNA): TGTGCCAGCAGCTTAGGGTACGGCCCCAGTTCACCCCTCCACTTT. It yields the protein CASSLGYGPSSPLHF.

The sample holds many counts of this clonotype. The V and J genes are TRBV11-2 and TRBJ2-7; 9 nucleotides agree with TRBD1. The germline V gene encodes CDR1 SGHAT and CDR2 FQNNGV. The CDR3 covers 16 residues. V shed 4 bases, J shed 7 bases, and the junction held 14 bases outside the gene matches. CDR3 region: CASSSGRGQGRREQYF. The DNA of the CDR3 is TGTGCCAGCAGCTCAGGTCGGGGACAGGGTCGGAGGGAGCAGTACTTC.

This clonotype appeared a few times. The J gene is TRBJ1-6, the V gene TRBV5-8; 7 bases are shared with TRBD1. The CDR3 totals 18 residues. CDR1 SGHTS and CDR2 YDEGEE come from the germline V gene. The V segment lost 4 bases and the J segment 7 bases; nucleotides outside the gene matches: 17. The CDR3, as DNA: TGTGCCAGCAGCGGAATCCGACAGGGAAGTTCGAGGAATTCACCCCTCCACTTT. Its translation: CASSGIRQGSSRNSPLHF.

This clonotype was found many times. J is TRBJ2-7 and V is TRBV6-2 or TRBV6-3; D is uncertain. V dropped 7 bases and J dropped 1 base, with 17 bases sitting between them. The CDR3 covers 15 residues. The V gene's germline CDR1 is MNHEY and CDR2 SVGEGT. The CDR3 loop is CASTSLGPRSYEQYV. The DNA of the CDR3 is TGTGCCAGCACATCCCTCGGACCGCGTTCCTACGAGCAGTACGTC.

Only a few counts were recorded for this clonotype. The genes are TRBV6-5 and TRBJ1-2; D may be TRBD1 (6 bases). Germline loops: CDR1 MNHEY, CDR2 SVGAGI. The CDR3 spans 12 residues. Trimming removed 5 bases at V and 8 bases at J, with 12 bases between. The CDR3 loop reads CASSPTGAGYTF. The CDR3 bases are TGTGCCAGCAGTCCCACGGGGGCGGGCTACACCTTC.

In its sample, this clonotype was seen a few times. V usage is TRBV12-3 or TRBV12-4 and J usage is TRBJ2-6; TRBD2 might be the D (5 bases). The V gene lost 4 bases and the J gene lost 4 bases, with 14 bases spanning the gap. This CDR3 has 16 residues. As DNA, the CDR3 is TGTGCCAGCAGTTCCGCGTGGGAGAGGGGGGCCAACGTCCTGACTTTC. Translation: CASSSAWERGANVLTF.

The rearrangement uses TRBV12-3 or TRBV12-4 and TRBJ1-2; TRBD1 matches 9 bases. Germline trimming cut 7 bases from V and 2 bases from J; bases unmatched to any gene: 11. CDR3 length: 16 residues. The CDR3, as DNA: TGTGCCAGCACGATACCGGGACAGGGAATCAACTATGGCTACACCTTC. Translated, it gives CASTIPGQGINYGYTF.

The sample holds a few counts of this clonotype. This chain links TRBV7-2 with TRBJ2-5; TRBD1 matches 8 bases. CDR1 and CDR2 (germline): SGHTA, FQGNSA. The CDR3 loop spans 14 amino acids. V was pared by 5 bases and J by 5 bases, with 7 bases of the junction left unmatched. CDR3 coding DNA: TGTGCCAGCAGCAAAAATACAGGGGGGGAGACCCAGTACTTC. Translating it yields CASSKNTGGETQYF.

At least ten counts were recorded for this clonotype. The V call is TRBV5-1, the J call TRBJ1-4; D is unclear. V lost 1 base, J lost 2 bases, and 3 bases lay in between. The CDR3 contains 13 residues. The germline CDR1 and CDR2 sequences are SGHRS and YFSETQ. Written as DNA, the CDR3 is TGCGCCAGCAGCTTGCTTACTAATGAAAAACTGTTTTTT. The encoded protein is CASSLLTNEKLFF.

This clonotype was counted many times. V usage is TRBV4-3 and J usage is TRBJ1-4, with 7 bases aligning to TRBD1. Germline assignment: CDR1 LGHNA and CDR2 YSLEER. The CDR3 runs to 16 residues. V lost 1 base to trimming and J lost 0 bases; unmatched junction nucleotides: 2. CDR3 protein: CASSQGQGPTNEKLFF. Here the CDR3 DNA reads TGCGCCAGCAGCCAAGGACAGGGTCCAACTAATGAAAAACTGTTTTTT.

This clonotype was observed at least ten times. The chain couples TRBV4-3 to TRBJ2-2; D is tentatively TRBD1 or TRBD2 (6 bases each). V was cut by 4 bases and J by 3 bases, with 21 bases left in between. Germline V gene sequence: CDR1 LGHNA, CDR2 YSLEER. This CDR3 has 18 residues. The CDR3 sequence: CASSPTYLWGADTGELFF. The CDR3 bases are TGCGCCAGCAGCCCTACCTATCTTTGGGGGGCCGACACCGGGGAGCTGTTTTTT.

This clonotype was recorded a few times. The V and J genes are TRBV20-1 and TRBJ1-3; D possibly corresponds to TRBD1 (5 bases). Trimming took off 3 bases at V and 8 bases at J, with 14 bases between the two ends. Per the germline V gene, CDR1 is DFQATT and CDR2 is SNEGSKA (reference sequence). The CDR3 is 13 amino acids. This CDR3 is CSARDIALDTIYF. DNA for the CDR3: TGCAGTGCTAGGGACATCGCACTAGACACCATATATTTT.

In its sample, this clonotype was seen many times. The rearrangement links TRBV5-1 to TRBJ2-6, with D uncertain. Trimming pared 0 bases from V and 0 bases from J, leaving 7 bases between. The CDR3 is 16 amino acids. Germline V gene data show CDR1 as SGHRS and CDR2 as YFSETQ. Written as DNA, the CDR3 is TGCGCCAGCAGCTTGGGACCCCTCTCTGGGGCCAACGTCCTGACTTTC. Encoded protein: CASSLGPLSGANVLTF.